Listed here is a single T cell receptor beta chain. The sample belongs to a study of CD8 T cells in Susac syndrome. Germline V gene sequence: CDR1 SGHTA, CDR2 FQGNSA. The ends were cut back, 5 bases at V and 2 bases at J, with 16 bases in the middle. This CDR3 is 16 amino acids long. CD8+ and CD4+ T cells circulating in blood were sequenced for TCR beta. It was treatment-naive patients with stable or active relapsing-remitting disease who made up the multiple sclerosis controls. TEMRA cells underwent FACS enrichment and CD8+ and CD4+ T cells underwent negative isolation. The RNA input was about 0.45 to 1 ug, and it was reverse transcribed with random hexamers. immunoSEQ multiplex PCR amplified TCR beta CDR3 across 54 Vbeta, 13 Jbeta. TCRdb re-called the immunoSEQ multiplex PCR reads with MiXCR, one entry per CDR3 protein. The sample carries about 430,000 distinct CDR3 sequences, more than 80% recorded once.

This TCR came from a human donor with multiple sclerosis. Sequenced: CD8+ T cells from PBMCs. The chain employs TRBV7-2 and TRBJ2-1; D perhaps matches TRBD2 (6 bases). The CDR3 DNA reads TGTGCCAGCAGCCCTCCCCCGGGACTTGCCTACAATGAGCAGTTCTTC. It codes for CASSPPPGLAYNEQFF. Combining the CDR3 with reference TRBV7-2 and TRBJ2-1 gives the whole variable domain GAGVSQSPSNKVTEKGKDVELRCDPISGHTALYWYRQSLGQGLEFLIYFQGNSAPDKSGLPSDRFSAERTGGSVSTLTIQRTQQEDSAVYLCASSPPPGLAYNEQFFGPGTRLTVL.